The T cell receptor beta chain under discussion was sequenced for a study of T cells after yellow fever vaccination. Each CDR3 protein gets one entry after TCRdb re-called the 5' RACE reads with MiXCR. There are about 74,000 distinct CDR3 sequences in the sample; approximately 6.5% occur only once, and roughly a third lies in the top ten. This clonotype was found a few times. Its antigen is undetermined. The CDR3 has 15 residues. J lost 6 bases, V lost 5 bases, and 10 bases had no gene match. Study-wide findings and caveats: Contamination by abundant bulk-population clonotypes could be present in FACS-sorted repertoires.

This chain connects TRBV12-3 or TRBV12-4 to TRBJ1-1; the match to TRBD1 covers 9 bases. The sequence was collected from a man aged 18 to 30 who received the YFV17D yellow fever vaccine. The sample in question was CD8+ T cells sorted from PBMCs, obtained 5 to 6 days after the first yellow fever vaccination. The CDR3 DNA reads TGTGCCAGCAGTCTCGCCGGGACAGGGATCGCTGAAGCTTTCTTT. Protein: CASSLAGTGIAEAFF.